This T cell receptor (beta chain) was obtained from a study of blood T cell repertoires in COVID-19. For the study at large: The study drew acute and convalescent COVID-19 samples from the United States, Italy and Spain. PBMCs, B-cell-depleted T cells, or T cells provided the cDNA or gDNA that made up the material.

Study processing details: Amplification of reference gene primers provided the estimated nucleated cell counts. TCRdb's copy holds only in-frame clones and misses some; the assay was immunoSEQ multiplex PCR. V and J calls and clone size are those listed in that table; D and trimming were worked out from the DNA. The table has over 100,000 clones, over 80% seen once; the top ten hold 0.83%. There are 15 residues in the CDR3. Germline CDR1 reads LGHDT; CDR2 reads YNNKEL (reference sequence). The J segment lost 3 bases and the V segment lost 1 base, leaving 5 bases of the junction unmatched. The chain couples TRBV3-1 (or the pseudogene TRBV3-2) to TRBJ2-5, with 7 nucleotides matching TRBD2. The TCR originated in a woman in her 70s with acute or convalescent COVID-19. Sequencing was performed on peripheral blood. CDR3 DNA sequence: TGTGCCAGCAGCCAAGCGAGGGGAGGGGAAGAGACCCAGTACTTC. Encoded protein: CASSQARGGEETQYF.